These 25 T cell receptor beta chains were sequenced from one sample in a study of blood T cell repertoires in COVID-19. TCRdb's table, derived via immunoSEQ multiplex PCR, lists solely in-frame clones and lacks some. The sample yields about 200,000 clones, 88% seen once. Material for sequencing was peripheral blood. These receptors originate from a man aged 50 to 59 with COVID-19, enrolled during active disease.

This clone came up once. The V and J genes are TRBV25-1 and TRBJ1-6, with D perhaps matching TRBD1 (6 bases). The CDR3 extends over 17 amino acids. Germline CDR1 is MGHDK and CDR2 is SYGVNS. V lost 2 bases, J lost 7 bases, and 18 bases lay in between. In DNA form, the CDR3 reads TGTGCCAGCAGTGAAATGGGGAGGGGGACGGGGAATTCACCCCTCCACTTT. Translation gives CASSEMGRGTGNSPLHF.

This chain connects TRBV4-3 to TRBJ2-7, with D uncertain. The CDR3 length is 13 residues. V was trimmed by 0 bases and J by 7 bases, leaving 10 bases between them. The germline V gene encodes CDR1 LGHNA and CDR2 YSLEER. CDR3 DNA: TGCGCCAGCAGCCAAGAGGTATCGGGTGAGCAGTACTTC. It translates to CASSQEVSGEQYF.

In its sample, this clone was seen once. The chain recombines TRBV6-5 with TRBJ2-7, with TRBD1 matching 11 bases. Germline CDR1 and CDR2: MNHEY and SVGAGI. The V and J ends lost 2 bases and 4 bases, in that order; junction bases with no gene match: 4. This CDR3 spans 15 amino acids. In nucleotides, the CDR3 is TGTGCCAGCAGTTACGGGGACAGGGGGGGGTACGAGCAGTACTTC. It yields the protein CASSYGDRGGYEQYF.

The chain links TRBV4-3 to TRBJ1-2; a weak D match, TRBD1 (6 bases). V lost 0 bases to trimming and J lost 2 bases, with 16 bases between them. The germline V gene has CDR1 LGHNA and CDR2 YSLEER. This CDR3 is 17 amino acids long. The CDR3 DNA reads TGCGCCAGCAGCCAAGACCCGGGACACTCTACGAACTATGGCTACACCTTC. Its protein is CASSQDPGHSTNYGYTF.

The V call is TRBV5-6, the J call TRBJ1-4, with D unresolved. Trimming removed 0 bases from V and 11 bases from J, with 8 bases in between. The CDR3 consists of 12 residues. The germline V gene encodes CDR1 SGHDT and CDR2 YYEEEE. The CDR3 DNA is TGTGCCAGCAGCTTGGTGACGGGGAAACTGTTTTTT. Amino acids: CASSLVTGKLFF.

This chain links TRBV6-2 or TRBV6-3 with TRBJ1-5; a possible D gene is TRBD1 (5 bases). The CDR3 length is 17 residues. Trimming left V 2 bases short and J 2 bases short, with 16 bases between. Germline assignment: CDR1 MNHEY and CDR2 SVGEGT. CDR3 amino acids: CASSYDLRQGGNQPQHF. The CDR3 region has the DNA TGTGCCAGCAGTTACGACCTCCGGCAGGGCGGCAATCAGCCCCAGCATTTT.

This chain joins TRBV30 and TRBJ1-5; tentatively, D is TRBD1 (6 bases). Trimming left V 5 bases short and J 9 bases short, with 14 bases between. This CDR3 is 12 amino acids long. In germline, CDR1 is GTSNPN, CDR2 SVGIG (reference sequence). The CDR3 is CAWGPVQGPQHF. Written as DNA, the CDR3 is TGTGCCTGGGGGCCCGTACAGGGGCCCCAGCATTTT.

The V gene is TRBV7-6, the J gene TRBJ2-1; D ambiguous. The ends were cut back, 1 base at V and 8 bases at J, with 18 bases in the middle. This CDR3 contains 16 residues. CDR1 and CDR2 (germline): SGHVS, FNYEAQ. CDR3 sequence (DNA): TGTGCCAGCAGCTTAGGTGTATATGGGCCCGTGGATGAGCAGTTCTTC. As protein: CASSLGVYGPVDEQFF. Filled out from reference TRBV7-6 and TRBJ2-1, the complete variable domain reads GAGVSQSPRYKVTKRGQDVALRCDPISGHVSLYWYRQALGQGPEFLTYFNYEAQQDKSGLPNDRFSAERPEGSISTLTIQRTEQRDSAMYRCASSLGVYGPVDEQFFGPGTRLTVL.

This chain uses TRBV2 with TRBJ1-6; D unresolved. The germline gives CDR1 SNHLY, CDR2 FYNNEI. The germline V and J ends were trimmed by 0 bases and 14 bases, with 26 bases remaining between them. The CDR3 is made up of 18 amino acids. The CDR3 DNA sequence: TGTGCCAGCAGTGAAGCGGGCCCGGGGTGGGTACGGGTCGAGGCCCTCCACTTT. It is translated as CASSEAGPGWVRVEALHF.

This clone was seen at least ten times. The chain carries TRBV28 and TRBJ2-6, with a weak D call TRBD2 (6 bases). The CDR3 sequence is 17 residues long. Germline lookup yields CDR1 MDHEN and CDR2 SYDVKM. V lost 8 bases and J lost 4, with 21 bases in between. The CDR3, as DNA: TGTGCCAGCTCCTCAAAGGGACTCCGGGCAGGGGCCAACGTCCTGACTTTC. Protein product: CASSSKGLRAGANVLTF.

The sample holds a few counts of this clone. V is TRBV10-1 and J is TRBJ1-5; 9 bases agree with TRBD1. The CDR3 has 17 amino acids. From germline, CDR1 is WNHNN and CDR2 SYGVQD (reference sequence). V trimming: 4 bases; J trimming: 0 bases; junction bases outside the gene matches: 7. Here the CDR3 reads CASSVGQGAYSNQPQHF. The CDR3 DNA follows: TGCGCCAGCAGTGTGGGACAGGGAGCGTATAGCAATCAGCCCCAGCATTTT.

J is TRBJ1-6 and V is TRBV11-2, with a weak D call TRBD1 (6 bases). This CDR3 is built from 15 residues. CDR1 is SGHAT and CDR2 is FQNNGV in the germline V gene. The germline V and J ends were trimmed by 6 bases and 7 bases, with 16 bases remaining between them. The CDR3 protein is CASRAQGQLNSPLHF. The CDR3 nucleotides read TGTGCCAGCAGAGCTCAGGGACAACTAAATTCACCCCTCCACTTT.

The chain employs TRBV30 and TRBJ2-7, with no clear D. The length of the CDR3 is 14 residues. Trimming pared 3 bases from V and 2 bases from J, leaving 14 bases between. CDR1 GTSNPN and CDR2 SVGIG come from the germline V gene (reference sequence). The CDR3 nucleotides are TGTGCCTGGAGGCCGGTGCATGCCACCTACGAGCAGTACTTC. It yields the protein CAWRPVHATYEQYF.

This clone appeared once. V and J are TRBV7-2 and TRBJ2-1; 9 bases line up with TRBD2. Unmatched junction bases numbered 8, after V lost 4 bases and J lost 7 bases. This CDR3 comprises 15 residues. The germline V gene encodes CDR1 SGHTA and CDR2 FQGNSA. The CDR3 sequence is CASSSGGGAGNEQFF. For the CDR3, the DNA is TGTGCCAGCAGCTCCGGCGGGGGGGCGGGGAATGAGCAGTTCTTC.

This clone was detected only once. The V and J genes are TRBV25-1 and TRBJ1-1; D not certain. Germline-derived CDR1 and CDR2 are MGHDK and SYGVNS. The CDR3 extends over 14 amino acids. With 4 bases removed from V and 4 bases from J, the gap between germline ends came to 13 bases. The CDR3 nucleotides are TGTGCCAGCAGTGCCCAACGGGATTCCACTGAAGCTTTCTTT. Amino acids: CASSAQRDSTEAFF. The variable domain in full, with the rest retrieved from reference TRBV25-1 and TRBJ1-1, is EADIYQTPRYLVIGTGKKITLECSQTMGHDKMYWYQQDPGMELHLIHYSYGVNSTEKGDLSSESTVSRIRTEHFPLTLESARPSHTSQYLCASSAQRDSTEAFFGQGTRLTVV.

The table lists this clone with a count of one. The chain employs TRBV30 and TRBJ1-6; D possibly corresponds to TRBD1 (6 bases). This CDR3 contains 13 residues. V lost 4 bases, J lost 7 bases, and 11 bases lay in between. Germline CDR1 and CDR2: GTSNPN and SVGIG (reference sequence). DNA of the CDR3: TGTGCCTGGAACCCGGACAGAAATTCACCCCTCCACTTT. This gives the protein CAWNPDRNSPLHF.

The CDR3 here is CASSLRGPQPQHF. The CDR3 DNA reads as TGTGCCAGCAGCCTAAGGGGCCCCCAGCCCCAGCATTTT. This chain connects TRBV6-5 to TRBJ1-5; D possibly corresponds to TRBD1 (5 bases). V was pared by 6 bases and J by 7 bases, with 13 bases between. CDR1 is MNHEY, CDR2 SVGAGI, per germline. The CDR3 has 13 residues.

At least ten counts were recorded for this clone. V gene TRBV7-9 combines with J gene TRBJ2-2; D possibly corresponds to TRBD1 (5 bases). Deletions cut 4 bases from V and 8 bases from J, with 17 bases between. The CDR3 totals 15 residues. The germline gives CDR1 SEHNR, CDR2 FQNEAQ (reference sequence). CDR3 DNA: TGTGCCAGCAGCTGGGGCCGCCTCTTAAGAGGGGAGCTGTTTTTT. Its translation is CASSWGRLLRGELFF. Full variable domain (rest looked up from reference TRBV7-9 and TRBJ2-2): DTGVSQNPRHKITKRGQNVTFRCDPISEHNRLYWYRQTLGQGPEFLTYFQNEAQLEKSRLLSDRFSAERPKGSFSTLEIQRTEQGDSAMYLCASSWGRLLRGELFFGEGSRLTVL.

The CDR3: CAWSGQGGSPLHF. The CDR3 nucleotides are TGTGCCTGGAGTGGGCAGGGGGGATCACCCCTCCACTTT. The chain links TRBV30 to TRBJ1-6; TRBD1 matches at 7 bases. The length of the CDR3 is 13 residues. From germline, CDR1 is GTSNPN and CDR2 SVGIG (reference sequence). With 1 base clipped from V and 10 bases from J, the junction kept 4 bases outside the gene matches.

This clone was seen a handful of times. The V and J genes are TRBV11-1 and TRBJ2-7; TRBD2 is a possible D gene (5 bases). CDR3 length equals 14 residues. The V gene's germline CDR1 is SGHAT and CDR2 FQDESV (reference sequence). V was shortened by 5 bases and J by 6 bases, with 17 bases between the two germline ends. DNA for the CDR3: TGTGCCAGCAGCACCAGCGGAGACCCCTCCGAGCAGTACTTC. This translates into CASSTSGDPSEQYF.

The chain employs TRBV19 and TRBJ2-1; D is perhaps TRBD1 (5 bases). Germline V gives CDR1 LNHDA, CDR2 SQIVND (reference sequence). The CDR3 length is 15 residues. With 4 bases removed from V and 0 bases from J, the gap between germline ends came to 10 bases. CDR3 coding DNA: TGTGCCAGTAGTACCGGACAAAGCTCCTACAATGAGCAGTTCTTC. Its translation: CASSTGQSSYNEQFF.

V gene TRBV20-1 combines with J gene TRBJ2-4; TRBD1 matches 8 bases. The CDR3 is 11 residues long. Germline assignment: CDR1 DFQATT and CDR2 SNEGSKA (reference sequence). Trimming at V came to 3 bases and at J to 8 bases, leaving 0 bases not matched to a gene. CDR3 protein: CSARTGDIQYF. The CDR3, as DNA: TGCAGTGCTAGGACAGGGGACATTCAGTACTTC.

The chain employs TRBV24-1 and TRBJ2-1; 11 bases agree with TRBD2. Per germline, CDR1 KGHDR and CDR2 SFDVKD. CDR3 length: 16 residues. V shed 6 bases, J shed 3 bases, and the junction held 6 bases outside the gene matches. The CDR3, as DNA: TGTGCCACCAGTACCTCGACTAGCGGGGACTACAATGAGCAGTTCTTC. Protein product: CATSTSTSGDYNEQFF.

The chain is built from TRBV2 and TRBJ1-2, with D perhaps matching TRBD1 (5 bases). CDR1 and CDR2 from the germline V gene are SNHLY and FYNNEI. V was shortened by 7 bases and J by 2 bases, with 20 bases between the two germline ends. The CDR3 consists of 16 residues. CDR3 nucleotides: TGTGCCAGCAAGTTCCTATCCGGCGGGGGGAACTATGGCTACACCTTC. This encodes CASKFLSGGGNYGYTF.

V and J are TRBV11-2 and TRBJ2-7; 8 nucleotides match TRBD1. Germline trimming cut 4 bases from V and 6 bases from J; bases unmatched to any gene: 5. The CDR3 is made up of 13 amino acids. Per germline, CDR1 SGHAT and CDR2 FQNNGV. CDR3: CASSSRQGSEQYF. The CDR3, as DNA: TGTGCCAGCAGCTCCCGACAGGGGAGCGAGCAGTACTTC.